The 30 T cell receptor beta chains given below trace back to one sample, sequenced in a study of blood T cell repertoires in COVID-19. Generated by immunoSEQ multiplex PCR, the TCRdb table keeps only in-frame clones and is missing some. The sample includes approximately 300,000 clones, approximately 91% of them seen just once. The sequenced material came from PBMCs or T cells enriched from blood (not recorded which). The receptors shown here come from a woman aged 25 to 39 who had been exposed to COVID-19.

The chain is built from TRBV9 and TRBJ2-5; TRBD1 is a possible D gene (7 bases). Trimming removed 3 bases from V and 5 bases from J, with 17 bases in between. The CDR3 is made up of 15 amino acids. From germline, CDR1 is SGDLS and CDR2 YYNGEE. For the CDR3, the DNA is TGTGCCAGCAGCGCCAGAGAGGGGGCGGGGGAGACCCAGTACTTC. This sequence encodes CASSAREGAGETQYF.

V gene TRBV7-2 combines with J gene TRBJ1-1, with TRBD1 matching over 7 bases. CDR3 length: 14 amino acids. Germline V gene data show CDR1 as SGHTA and CDR2 as FQGNSA. J gave up 3 bases and V 5 bases, and 6 bases lay outside the gene matches. Here the CDR3 reads CASSLQGYDTEAFF. The DNA of the CDR3 is TGTGCCAGCAGCCTACAGGGGTATGACACTGAAGCTTTCTTT.

The chain couples TRBV5-1 to TRBJ2-1; D is unclear. The CDR3 has 14 residues. V gave up 0 bases and J gave up 10 bases, with 14 bases separating them. The V gene's germline CDR1 is SGHRS and CDR2 YFSETQ. The DNA of the CDR3 is TGCGCCAGCAGCTTGGGTGGGCAGGCTGTAGAGCAGTTCTTC. Its protein is CASSLGGQAVEQFF.

The chain carries TRBV16 and TRBJ1-1; D may be TRBD1 (6 bases). CDR1 is KGHSY, CDR2 FQNENV, per germline. The germline V and J ends were trimmed by 1 base and 3 bases, with 24 bases remaining between them. CDR3 length: 19 amino acids. The CDR3 loop is CASSQFYTVTGRRDTEAFF. The CDR3 DNA reads TGTGCCAGCAGCCAATTCTATACGGTGACAGGACGACGAGACACTGAAGCTTTCTTT.

CDR3 bases: TGTGCCTGGAGTGTTGGGCTGGGCTACACCTTC. Protein: CAWSVGLGYTF. The V and J genes are TRBV30 and TRBJ1-2; D is undetermined. The CDR3 runs 11 residues. Germline V gene data show CDR1 as GTSNPN and CDR2 as SVGIG (reference sequence). V dropped 0 bases and J dropped 8 bases, with 7 bases sitting between them.

The CDR3 is CASSLRGFTGNTIYF. DNA of the CDR3: TGCGCCAGCAGCCTCAGGGGTTTCACTGGAAACACCATATATTTT. The chain combines TRBV4-1 with TRBJ1-3; possibly TRBD1 for D (6 bases). CDR1 MGHRA and CDR2 YSYEKL come from the germline V gene. The V gene lost 4 bases and the J gene lost 2 bases, with 12 bases spanning the gap. The CDR3 is 15 residues long.

This chain uses TRBV7-3 with TRBJ2-5, with a possible D match to TRBD1 (6 bases). Trimming removed 4 bases at V and 3 bases at J, with 9 bases between. The CDR3 sequence is 13 residues long. CDR1 SGHTA and CDR2 FQGTGA come from the germline V gene. The CDR3 reads CASSSNREETQYF. The CDR3 DNA is TGTGCCAGCAGCTCTAACAGGGAAGAGACCCAGTACTTC.

Here the CDR3 reads CASTLGRADGYTF. The CDR3 DNA reads TGTGCCAGCACCCTTGGGAGGGCTGATGGCTACACCTTC. J is TRBJ1-2 and V is TRBV12-3 or TRBV12-4; D not resolved. The CDR3 loop spans 13 amino acids. V was shortened by 7 bases and J by 6 bases, with 15 bases between the two germline ends.

The CDR3 bases are TGTGCCAGCAGCTTAGGAGGGGTAAGCTCCTACAATGAGCAGTTCTTC. Protein product: CASSLGGVSSYNEQFF. This chain connects TRBV5-4 to TRBJ2-1; a weak D match, TRBD2 (6 bases). The CDR3 extends over 16 amino acids. The ends were cut back, 2 bases at V and 0 bases at J, with 12 bases in the middle. In germline, CDR1 is SGHNT, CDR2 YYREEE (reference sequence).

This sequence joins TRBV12-5 and TRBJ1-5, with TRBD1 matching over 7 bases. The CDR3 consists of 18 residues. J lost 4 bases, V lost 2 bases, and 14 bases had no gene match. Looked up from germline, CDR1 is LGHNT and CDR2 is FRNRAP. As DNA, the CDR3 is TGTGCTAGTGGTTTGTCCCTATCTCGGGACAGAAGAAATCAGCCCCAGCATTTT. Its translation is CASGLSLSRDRRNQPQHF.

The CDR3 DNA is TGTGCCAGCAGCTTAGCGTGGCTGGAGGGCTACACCTTC. Translation gives CASSLAWLEGYTF. V is TRBV7-8 and J is TRBJ1-2; unclear D gene. The CDR3 covers 13 residues. Germline V CDR1 and CDR2: SGHVS, FQNEAQ. The V and J ends lost 0 bases and 8 bases respectively, with 10 bases between them.

The chain couples TRBV18 to TRBJ1-3; possibly TRBD1 for D (5 bases). Trimming shortened V by 3 bases and J by 2 bases, and 8 bases separated the two germline ends. The length of the CDR3 is 14 residues. Germline assignment: CDR1 KGHSH and CDR2 LQKENI. CDR3 nucleotides: TGTGCCAGCTCACCGGGCAGGGCTGGAAACACCATATATTTT. Amino acids: CASSPGRAGNTIYF.

J is TRBJ1-1 and V is TRBV6-5; D uncertain. In germline, CDR1 is MNHEY, CDR2 SVGAGI. CDR3 length: 14 residues. Trimming took 7 bases from V and 3 from J, leaving 15 bases between them. CDR3 sequence (DNA): TGTGCCAGCACCCCCCTCACCGGGGACACTGAAGCTTTCTTT. Encoded protein: CASTPLTGDTEAFF.

The V gene is TRBV27, the J gene TRBJ1-4; D ambiguous. The V end lost 3 bases, the J end lost 0 bases, and 5 bases lay between the germline ends. Germline CDR1 reads MNHEY; CDR2 reads SMNVEV (reference sequence). The CDR3 is 14 residues long. CDR3 region: CASSLRATNEKLFF. Written as DNA, the CDR3 is TGTGCCAGCAGTTTGAGGGCAACTAATGAAAAACTGTTTTTT. The entire variable domain, with the rest obtained from reference TRBV27 and TRBJ1-4, is as follows: EAQVTQNPRYLITVTGKKLTVTCSQNMNHEYMSWYRQDPGLGLRQIYYSMNVEVTDKGDVPEGYKVSRKEKRNFPLILESPSPNQTSLYFCASSLRATNEKLFFGSGTQLSVL.

The chain uses TRBV9 and TRBJ2-3; TRBD2 aligns across 8 bases. V was clipped by 0 bases and J by 10 bases; unmatched bases: 7. CDR3 length equals 14 residues. The germline CDR1 and CDR2 sequences are SGDLS and YYNGEE. Here the CDR3 DNA reads TGTGCCAGCAGCGTAGACGGGGGGGCCGGGGCGCAGTATTTT. Translated: CASSVDGGAGAQYF.

This clone was observed once. The chain employs TRBV27 and TRBJ2-7; 13 nucleotides match TRBD2. The germline V gene has CDR1 MNHEY and CDR2 SMNVEV (reference sequence). The CDR3 is 17 amino acids. The V and J ends lost 6 bases and 0 bases, in that order; junction bases with no gene match: 8. The CDR3 protein is CASSPLTSGGPSYEQYF. CDR3 sequence (DNA): TGTGCCAGCAGCCCCCTGACTAGCGGGGGGCCCTCCTACGAGCAGTACTTC.

The J gene is TRBJ1-1, the V gene TRBV9, with unresolved D. This CDR3 region has 13 residues. Germline-derived CDR1 and CDR2 are SGDLS and YYNGEE. Trimming stripped 0 bases from V and 2 bases from J, with 5 bases between. CDR3: CASSVDYNTEAFF. The CDR3 nucleotides read TGTGCCAGCAGCGTAGACTACAACACTGAAGCTTTCTTT.

This chain joins TRBV19 and TRBJ2-2; 10 bases align to TRBD1. The germline CDR1 and CDR2 sequences are LNHDA and SQIVND (reference sequence). This CDR3 has 17 amino acids. V lost 9 bases to trimming and J lost 6 bases; unmatched junction nucleotides: 16. This chain's CDR3 is CARRRDRGAPFSGELFF. CDR3 DNA: TGTGCCAGGAGAAGGGACAGGGGTGCCCCTTTCTCCGGGGAGCTGTTTTTT. The whole variable domain, filled in from reference TRBV19 and TRBJ2-2, reads DGGITQSPKYLFRKEGQNVTLSCEQNLNHDAMYWYRQDPGQGLRLIYYSQIVNDFQKGDIAEGYSVSREKKESFPLTVTSAQKNPTAFYLCARRRDRGAPFSGELFFGEGSRLTVL.

With respect to this clone: Other DNA sequences within the sample encode an identical CDR3. The CDR3 nucleotides read TGCGCCAGCAGCCCGGGACACAGGAACACTGAAGCTTTCTTT. Translating it yields CASSPGHRNTEAFF. This chain uses TRBV4-1 with TRBJ1-1; a possible D gene is TRBD1 (6 bases). This CDR3 spans 14 amino acids. Germline V gene sequence: CDR1 MGHRA, CDR2 YSYEKL. V lost 4 bases, J lost 1 base, and 10 bases lay in between.

The J gene is TRBJ2-7, the V gene TRBV19; 7 bases match TRBD1. V dropped 7 bases and J dropped 0; count of bases not matched to a gene: 15. Germline lookup yields CDR1 LNHDA and CDR2 SQIVND (reference sequence). The CDR3 covers 17 residues. CDR3 sequence reads: CASILYLQGKASYEQYF. In DNA form, the CDR3 reads TGTGCCAGTATTCTTTACCTACAGGGGAAGGCCTCCTACGAGCAGTACTTC.

The V call is TRBV3-1 (or the pseudogene TRBV3-2), the J call TRBJ2-7; D unresolved. Per the germline V gene, CDR1 is LGHDT and CDR2 is YNNKEL (reference sequence). Trimming shortened V by 0 bases and J by 2 bases, and 8 bases separated the two germline ends. The CDR3 runs 14 residues. The CDR3 region is CASSQDPSAYEQYF. The CDR3 DNA reads TGTGCCAGCAGCCAAGATCCTAGTGCCTACGAGCAGTACTTC.

This clone was observed a few times. V is TRBV5-4 and J is TRBJ2-7; D perhaps matches TRBD2 (6 bases). CDR1 and CDR2 (germline): SGHNT, YYREEE (reference sequence). Trimming removed 4 bases from V and 2 bases from J, with 19 bases in between. This CDR3 comprises 16 residues. Written as DNA, the CDR3 is TGTGCCAGCAGCCCCCAGTACATCGGGGGTACCTACGAGCAGTACTTC. Translating gives CASSPQYIGGTYEQYF.

The chain combines TRBV19 with TRBJ1-5; 8 bases are shared with TRBD1. V lost 5 bases and J lost 5; bases outside the gene matches: 8. CDR3 length: 15 amino acids. In germline, CDR1 is LNHDA, CDR2 SQIVND (reference sequence). The CDR3 bases are TGTGCCAGTAGTGGTGGACAGGGCCTCTATCAGCCCCAGCATTTT. Its translation: CASSGGQGLYQPQHF.

As to this clone: The junction departs from the called germline gene at one end, perhaps through a read error. V gene TRBV6-5 combines with J gene TRBJ2-7; a weak D match, TRBD2 (5 bases). Looked up from germline, CDR1 is MNHEY and CDR2 is SVGAGI. The CDR3 totals 15 residues. The CDR3 DNA sequence: TGTGCCAGCAGCTACTACTACGGGGAGTCCTACGAGCAGTACTTC. Translation: CASSYYYGESYEQYF.

J is TRBJ1-1 and V is TRBV6-5; possible D gene TRBD1, 6 bases. V lost 5 bases and J lost 3, with 16 bases in between. Germline V gene sequence: CDR1 MNHEY, CDR2 SVGAGI. The CDR3 has 15 amino acids. CDR3 in amino acids: CASSLDGGLDTEAFF. CDR3 coding DNA: TGTGCCAGCAGTCTAGACGGGGGGCTTGACACTGAAGCTTTCTTT.

The chain joins TRBV2 to TRBJ1-5, with 7 bases fitting TRBD1. The germline gives CDR1 SNHLY, CDR2 FYNNEI. The V gene end was trimmed by 6 bases and the J gene end by 7 bases; junction bases not matched to a gene: 6. This CDR3 contains 13 residues. The CDR3 DNA reads TGTGCCAGCAGCCCGACAGGGAGCCAGCCCCAGCATTTT. Its translation: CASSPTGSQPQHF.

The V call is TRBV10-3, the J call TRBJ1-5; 9 bases agree with TRBD1. CDR3 size: 15 residues. Germline CDR1 is ENHRY and CDR2 is SYGVKD. The V and J ends lost 10 bases and 2 bases, in that order; junction bases with no gene match: 9. The CDR3 reads CATSGRTGGNQPQHF. The CDR3 coding sequence is TGTGCCACATCGGGGAGGACAGGGGGCAATCAGCCCCAGCATTTT.

The CDR3 region has the DNA TGTGCCAGCAGTGTCCAGGGAAATAGCAATCAGCCCCAGCATTTT. Translating it yields CASSVQGNSNQPQHF. The chain is built from TRBV2 and TRBJ1-5; tentatively, D is TRBD1 (5 bases). V was shortened by 4 bases and J by 0 bases, with 10 bases between the two germline ends. Per the germline V gene, CDR1 is SNHLY and CDR2 is FYNNEI. The CDR3 sequence is 15 residues long.

J is TRBJ2-7 and V is TRBV7-9, with D unclear. V was clipped by 5 bases and J by 4 bases, with 15 bases between them. The germline CDR1 and CDR2 sequences are SEHNR and FQNEAQ (reference sequence). The CDR3 runs to 14 residues. Written as DNA, the CDR3 is TGTGCCAGCAGCCGCAGAGGCTCTGAATACGAGCAGTACTTC. Translation gives CASSRRGSEYEQYF.

This chain links TRBV9 with TRBJ1-1; D may be TRBD1 (6 bases). The CDR3 runs 15 residues. V was trimmed by 2 bases and J by 1 base, leaving 12 bases between them. Germline V gives CDR1 SGDLS, CDR2 YYNGEE. The CDR3 spells CASSVSPGENTEAFF. DNA of the CDR3: TGTGCCAGCAGCGTTTCCCCAGGGGAGAACACTGAAGCTTTCTTT. The full variable domain, with the rest looked up from reference TRBV9 and TRBJ1-1, is DSGVTQTPKHLITATGQRVTLRCSPRSGDLSVYWYQQSLDQGLQFLIQYYNGEERAKGNILERFSAQQFPDLHSELNLSSLELGDSALYFCASSVSPGENTEAFFGQGTRLTVV.